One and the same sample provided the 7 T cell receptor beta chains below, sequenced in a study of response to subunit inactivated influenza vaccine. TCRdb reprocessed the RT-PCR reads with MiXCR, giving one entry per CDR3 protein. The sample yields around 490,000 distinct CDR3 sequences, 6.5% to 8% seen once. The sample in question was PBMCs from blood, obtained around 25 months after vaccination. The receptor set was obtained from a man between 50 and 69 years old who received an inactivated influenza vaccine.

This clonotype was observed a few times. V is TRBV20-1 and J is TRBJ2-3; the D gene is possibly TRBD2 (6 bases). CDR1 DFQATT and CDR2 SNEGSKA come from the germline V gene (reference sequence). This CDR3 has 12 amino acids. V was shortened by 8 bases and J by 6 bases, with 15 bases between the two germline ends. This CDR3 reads CSTGRGSDTQYF. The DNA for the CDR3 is TGCAGTACAGGCCGGGGGTCCGATACGCAGTATTTT.

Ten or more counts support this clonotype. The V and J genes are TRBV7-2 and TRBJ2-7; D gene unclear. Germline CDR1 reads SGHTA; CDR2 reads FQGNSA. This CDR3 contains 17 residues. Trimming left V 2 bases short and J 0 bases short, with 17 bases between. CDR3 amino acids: CASSLSARPYSSYEQYF. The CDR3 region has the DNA TGTGCCAGCAGCTTATCGGCCAGGCCATATAGCTCCTACGAGCAGTACTTC.

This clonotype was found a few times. CDR3 in amino acids: CASSLFVVSTDTQYF. CDR3 sequence (DNA): TGTGCCAGCAGCTTGTTTGTCGTGAGCACAGATACGCAGTATTTT. J is TRBJ2-3 and V is TRBV5-6; no reliable D call. Trimming removed 1 base at V and 0 bases at J, with 9 bases between. CDR1 is SGHDT and CDR2 is YYEEEE in the germline V gene. The CDR3 is 15 residues long.

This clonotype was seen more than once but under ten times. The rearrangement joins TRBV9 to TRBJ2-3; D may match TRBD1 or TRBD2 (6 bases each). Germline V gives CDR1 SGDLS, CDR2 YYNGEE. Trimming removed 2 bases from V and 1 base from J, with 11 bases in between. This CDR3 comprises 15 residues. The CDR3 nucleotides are TGTGCCAGCAGCGTGACAGGAGGGGGCACAGATACGCAGTATTTT. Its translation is CASSVTGGGTDTQYF.

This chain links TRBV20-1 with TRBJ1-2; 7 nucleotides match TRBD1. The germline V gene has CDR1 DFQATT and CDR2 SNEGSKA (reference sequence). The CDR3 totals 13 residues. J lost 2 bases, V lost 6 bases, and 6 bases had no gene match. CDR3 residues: CSAAGQANYGYTF. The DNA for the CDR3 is TGCAGTGCGGCTGGACAGGCAAACTATGGCTACACCTTC.

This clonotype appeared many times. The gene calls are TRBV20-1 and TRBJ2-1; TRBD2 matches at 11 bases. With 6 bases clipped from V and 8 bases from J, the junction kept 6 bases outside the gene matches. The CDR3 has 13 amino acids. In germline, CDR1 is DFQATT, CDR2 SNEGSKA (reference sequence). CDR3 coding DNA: TGCAGTGCGGCTAGCGGGGGGCCGGATGAGCAGTTCTTC. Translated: CSAASGGPDEQFF.

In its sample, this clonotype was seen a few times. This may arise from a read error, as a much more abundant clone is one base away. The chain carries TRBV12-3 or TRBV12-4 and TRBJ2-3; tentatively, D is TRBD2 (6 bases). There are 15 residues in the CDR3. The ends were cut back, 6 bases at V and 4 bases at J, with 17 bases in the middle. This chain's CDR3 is CASRSGTGGPDTQYF. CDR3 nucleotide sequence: TGTGCCAGCAGATCCGGGACTGGCGGGCCAGATACGCAGTATTTT.